One sample yielded the 9 T cell receptor beta chains listed below, sequenced in a study of Tregs in tolerant kidney transplant recipients. Produced via immunoSEQ multiplex PCR; TCRdb's table is partial and in-frame only. The sample includes 65,000 or so clones, around 87% of them seen just once. The nonmyeloablative bone marrow transplants came from related graft donors, with transient mixed chimerism. The sample here was CD4+ T cells from blood (PBMCs), taken 6 months after the transplant. These TCRs come from a human patient who received a combined kidney and bone marrow transplant. A subset of T cells may come from the graft donor.

The chain joins TRBV9 to TRBJ2-7; 7 nucleotides match TRBD1. The V gene's germline CDR1 is SGDLS and CDR2 YYNGEE. The junction had 2 bases not matched to a gene; V was cut back by 2 bases and J by 0 bases. CDR3 length: 14 residues. The CDR3 here is CASSVRDSSYEQYF. Written as DNA, the CDR3 is TGTGCCAGCAGCGTCCGGGACAGCTCCTACGAGCAGTACTTC.

This sequence joins TRBV4-3 and TRBJ2-7, with a possible D match to TRBD2 (6 bases). V dropped 1 base and J dropped 3 bases, with 13 bases sitting between them. This CDR3 is 15 amino acids long. Germline V lookup: CDR1 LGHNA, CDR2 YSLEER. The CDR3 region is CASSQGLVRNYEQYF. The CDR3 region has the DNA TGCGCCAGCAGCCAAGGACTAGTCAGAAACTACGAGCAGTACTTC.

This chain joins TRBV7-2 and TRBJ2-7; 11 nucleotides align to TRBD2. Germline values: CDR1 SGHTA, CDR2 FQGNSA. Germline trimming cut 1 base from V and 1 base from J; bases unmatched to any gene: 9. The CDR3 is 18 amino acids. DNA of the CDR3: TGTGCCAGCAGCTTAGTGAGTAGCGGGAGGGGTAGTTCCTACGAGCAGTACTTC. Encoded protein: CASSLVSSGRGSSYEQYF. The whole variable domain, remainder taken from reference TRBV7-2 and TRBJ2-7, is GAGVSQSPSNKVTEKGKDVELRCDPISGHTALYWYRQSLGQGLEFLIYFQGNSAPDKSGLPSDRFSAERTGGSVSTLTIQRTQQEDSAVYLCASSLVSSGRGSSYEQYFGPGTRLTVT.

The chain joins TRBV5-1 to TRBJ2-3; 13 nucleotides align to TRBD2. The CDR3 is 17 residues long. The germline V gene encodes CDR1 SGHRS and CDR2 YFSETQ. Trimming at V came to 5 bases and at J to 4 bases, leaving 10 bases not matched to a gene. CDR3 amino acids: CASSSGLAGVVADTQYF. For the CDR3, the DNA is TGCGCCAGCAGTTCTGGACTAGCGGGAGTTGTCGCAGATACGCAGTATTTT. Full variable domain (remainder filled in from reference TRBV5-1 and TRBJ2-3): KAGVTQTPRYLIKTRGQQVTLSCSPISGHRSVSWYQQTPGQGLQFLFEYFSETQRNKGNFPGRFSGRQFSNSRSEMNVSTLELGDSALYLCASSSGLAGVVADTQYFGPGTRLTVL.

This clone was seen just once. The CDR3 here is CASSQVPYEQYF. The CDR3 bases are TGTGCCAGCAGCCAGGTCCCCTACGAGCAGTACTTC. The chain links TRBV5-6 to TRBJ2-7; D uncertain. The V and J ends lost 4 bases and 2 bases respectively, with 7 bases between them. Germline CDR1 SGHDT, CDR2 YYEEEE. This CDR3 has 12 amino acids.

The chain's CDR3 is CASSSQGFQSSYEQYF. CDR3 nucleotide sequence: TGTGCCAGCAGCTCCCAGGGTTTTCAGAGCTCCTACGAGCAGTACTTC. This sequence joins TRBV7-8 and TRBJ2-7; D may be TRBD1 (5 bases). The CDR3 sequence is 16 residues long. Germline CDR1 SGHVS, CDR2 FQNEAQ. V was shortened by 4 bases and J by 0 bases, with 16 bases between the two germline ends.

The rearrangement uses TRBV4-3 and TRBJ1-2; unclear D gene. The CDR3 length is 15 residues. CDR1 and CDR2 (germline): LGHNA, YSLEER. The ends were cut back, 1 base at V and 1 base at J, with 10 bases in the middle. The CDR3 reads CASSQVIGSNYGYTF. CDR3 DNA sequence: TGCGCCAGCAGCCAAGTAATAGGGAGTAACTATGGCTACACCTTC.

This clone was seen only once. The V and J genes are TRBV6-6 and TRBJ2-5, with D possibly TRBD1 on 6 matching bases. The CDR3 has 14 amino acids. The germline V and J ends were trimmed by 1 base and 1 base, with 7 bases remaining between them. Germline V gives CDR1 MNHNY, CDR2 SVGAGI (reference sequence). The CDR3 sequence: CASSYWTAQETQYF. The CDR3 region has the DNA TGTGCCAGCAGTTACTGGACAGCCCAAGAGACCCAGTACTTC.

The chain joins TRBV19 to TRBJ1-1; D is unclear. The CDR3 contains 14 residues. Germline-derived CDR1 and CDR2 are LNHDA and SQIVND (reference sequence). V was clipped by 4 bases and J by 1 base, with 10 bases between them. This CDR3 reads CASSRSQTNTEAFF. The CDR3 DNA reads TGTGCCAGTAGTAGGAGCCAGACGAACACTGAAGCTTTCTTT.